Given below is one T cell receptor beta chain in context. TCRdb ran MiXCR on the 5' RACE reads and lists one entry per CDR3 protein. The repertoire includes about 890,000 distinct CDR3 sequences, about 12% of them detected once, and about 1.5% sits in the top ten. The sample belongs to a study of identical twins. This sample was shared with a second study, whose subject was yellow fever vaccine responses in identical twins.

The clonotype was recovered from a woman aged 18-29 years in good health. The sample taken for sequencing was PBMCs.

CDR3 region: CASSSFSSGANVLTF. The CDR3, as DNA: TGCGCCAGCAGCTCTTTTTCCTCTGGGGCCAACGTCCTGACTTTC. The rearrangement joins TRBV5-1 to TRBJ2-6; D call uncertain. Looked up from germline, CDR1 is SGHRS and CDR2 is YFSETQ. Trimming stripped 3 bases from V and 0 bases from J, with 7 bases between. The CDR3 contains 15 residues.